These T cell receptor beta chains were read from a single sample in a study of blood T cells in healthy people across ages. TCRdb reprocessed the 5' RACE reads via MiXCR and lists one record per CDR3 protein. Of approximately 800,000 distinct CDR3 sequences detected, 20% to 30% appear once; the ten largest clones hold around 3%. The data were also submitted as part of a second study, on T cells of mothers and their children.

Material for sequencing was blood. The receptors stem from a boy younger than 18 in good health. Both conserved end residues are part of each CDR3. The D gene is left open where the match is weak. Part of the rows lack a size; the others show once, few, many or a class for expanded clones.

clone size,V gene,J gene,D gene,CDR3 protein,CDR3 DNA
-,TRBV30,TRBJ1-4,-,CAWSSLATNEKLFF,TGTGCCTGGAGTTCGTTGGCAACTAATGAAAAACTGTTTTTT
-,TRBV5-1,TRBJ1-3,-,CASSPPTSSGNTIYF,TGCGCCAGCAGCCCACCGACGAGCTCTGGAAACACCATATATTTT
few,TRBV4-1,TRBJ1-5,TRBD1,CTSSQAQGGNQPQHF,TGCACCAGCAGCCAAGCCCAGGGGGGCAATCAGCCCCAGCATTTT
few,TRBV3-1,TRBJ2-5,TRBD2,CASSQGTSGRAETQYF,TGTGCCAGCAGCCAAGGGACTAGCGGGAGGGCTGAGACCCAGTACTTC
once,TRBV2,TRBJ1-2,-,CASRPGQTGYGYTF,TGTGCCAGCAGGCCGGGGCAAACGGGCTATGGCTACACCTTC
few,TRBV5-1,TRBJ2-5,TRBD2,CASMLLAGGQNQETQYF,TGCGCCAGCATGCTCCTAGCGGGGGGCCAAAACCAAGAGACCCAGTACTTC
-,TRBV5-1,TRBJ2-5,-,CASSLKDPPTQYF,TGCGCCAGCAGCTTGAAGGACCCCCCAACCCAGTACTTC
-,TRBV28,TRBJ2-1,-,CASSPRVHPYNEQFF,TGTGCCAGCAGTCCCCGAGTACACCCCTACAATGAGCAGTTCTTC
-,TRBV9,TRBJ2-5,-,CASSVRQGGLQETQYF,TGTGCCAGCAGCGTTAGACAGGGAGGTCTCCAAGAGACCCAGTACTTC
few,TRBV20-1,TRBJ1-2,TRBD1,CSAPRQGNGYTF,TGCAGTGCTCCCCGACAGGGCAATGGCTACACCTTC
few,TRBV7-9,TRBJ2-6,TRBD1,CASSLGQGREGANVLTF,TGTGCCAGCAGCCTGGGACAGGGAAGAGAAGGGGCCAACGTCCTGACTTTC
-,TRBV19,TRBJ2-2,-,CASSIGQLNTGELFF,TGTGCCAGTAGTATAGGGCAGCTGAACACCGGGGAGCTGTTTTTT
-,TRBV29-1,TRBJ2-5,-,CSVEELTGETQYF,TGCAGCGTTGAAGAGTTGACAGGAGAGACCCAGTACTTC
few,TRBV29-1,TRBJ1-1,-,CSVVAVNMNTEAFF,TGCAGCGTCGTGGCGGTTAACATGAACACTGAAGCTTTCTTT
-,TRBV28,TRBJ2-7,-,CASTREEPYEQYF,TGTGCCAGCACGAGGGAGGAACCCTACGAGCAGTACTTC
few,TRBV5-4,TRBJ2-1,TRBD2,CASSVGTSGGVEQFF,TGTGCCAGCAGCGTCGGGACTAGCGGGGGGGTAGAGCAGTTCTTC
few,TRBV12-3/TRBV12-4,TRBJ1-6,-,CASSLYSLRTVNSPLHF,TGTGCCAGCAGTTTGTATTCGCTCAGGACAGTAAATTCACCCCTCCACTTT
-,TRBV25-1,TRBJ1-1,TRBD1,CASSEGQGVNTEAFF,TGTGCCAGCAGTGAGGGACAGGGGGTGAACACTGAAGCTTTCTTT
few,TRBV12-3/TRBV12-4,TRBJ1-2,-,CASTRGGGGYGYTF,TGTGCCAGCACCCGGGGGGGTGGGGGCTATGGCTACACCTTC
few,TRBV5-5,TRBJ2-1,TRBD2,CASSRTSGGAGEQFF,TGTGCCAGCAGCCGGACTAGCGGGGGGGCCGGAGAGCAGTTCTTC
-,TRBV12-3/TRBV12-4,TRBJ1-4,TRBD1,CASSRTGYEKLFF,TGTGCCAGCAGCCGGACAGGGTATGAAAAACTGTTTTTT
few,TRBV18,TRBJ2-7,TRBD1,CASSQPGQYYEQYF,TGTGCCAGCTCACAGCCGGGACAGTACTACGAGCAGTACTTC
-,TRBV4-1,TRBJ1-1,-,CASSRLGTGGEAFF,TGCGCCAGCAGCCGGTTGGGGACGGGGGGGGAAGCTTTCTTT
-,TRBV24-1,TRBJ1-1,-,CATRAGSENTEAFF,TGTGCCACCAGAGCAGGGAGTGAGAACACTGAAGCTTTCTTT
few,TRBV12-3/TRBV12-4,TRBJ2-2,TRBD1,CASSPRTGGGRTGELFF,TGTGCCAGCAGTCCCCGGACAGGGGGCGGTAGAACCGGGGAGCTGTTTTTT
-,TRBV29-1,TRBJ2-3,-,CSATDGGQADTQYF,TGCAGCGCCACAGATGGGGGGCAGGCAGATACGCAGTATTTT
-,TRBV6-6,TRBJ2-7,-,CASSYATALGYEQYF,TGTGCCAGCAGTTACGCTACAGCTCTGGGCTACGAGCAGTACTTC
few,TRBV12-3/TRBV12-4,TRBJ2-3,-,CASGTQADTQYF,TGTGCCAGCGGGACACAGGCAGATACGCAGTATTTT
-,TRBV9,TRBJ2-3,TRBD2,CASSLTLAGSLDTQYF,TGTGCCAGCAGCCTCACACTAGCGGGGAGTTTAGATACGCAGTATTTT
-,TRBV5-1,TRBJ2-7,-,CASSLGQDISYEQYF,TGCGCCAGCAGCTTGGGACAGGACATCTCCTACGAGCAGTACTTC
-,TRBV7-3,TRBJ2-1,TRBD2,CASSLNGGETYNEQFF,TGTGCCAGCAGCTTAAACGGGGGGGAAACCTACAATGAGCAGTTCTTC
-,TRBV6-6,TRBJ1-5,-,CATNSGISNQPQHF,TGTGCCACCAACTCCGGGATCAGCAATCAGCCCCAGCATTTT
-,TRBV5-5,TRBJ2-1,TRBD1,CASSFPTGIYNEQFF,TGTGCCAGCAGCTTTCCGACAGGGATCTACAATGAGCAGTTCTTC
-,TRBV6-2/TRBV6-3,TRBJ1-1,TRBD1,CASRLVTGGYRMNTEAFF,TGTGCCAGCAGGCTGGTAACAGGGGGCTATCGGATGAACACTGAAGCTTTCTTT
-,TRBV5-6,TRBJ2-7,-,CASSLMVRGQAYEQYF,TGTGCCAGCAGCTTGATGGTGCGGGGGCAGGCCTACGAGCAGTACTTC
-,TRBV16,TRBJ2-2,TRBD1,CASSQRQGVTGELFF,TGTGCCAGCAGCCAACGGCAGGGGGTCACCGGGGAGCTGTTTTTT
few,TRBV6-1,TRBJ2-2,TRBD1,CASIMGQASGELFF,TGTGCCAGCATTATGGGACAGGCGTCCGGGGAGCTGTTTTTT
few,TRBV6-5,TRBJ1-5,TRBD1,CASSYRQGVQPQHF,TGTGCCAGCAGTTACAGACAGGGGGTTCAGCCCCAGCATTTT
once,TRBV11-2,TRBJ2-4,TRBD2,CASNRGSGGRNIQYF,TGTGCCAGCAATCGCGGATCGGGCGGGAGAAACATTCAGTACTTC
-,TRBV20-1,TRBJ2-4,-,CSALPSANIQYF,TGCAGTGCCTTGCCCTCCGCGAACATTCAGTACTTC
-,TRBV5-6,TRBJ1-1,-,CASSFGGRSKNTEAFF,TGTGCCAGCAGCTTCGGGGGGCGCAGTAAGAACACTGAAGCTTTCTTT
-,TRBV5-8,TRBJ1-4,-,CASSLSEVIKDEKLFF,TGTGCCAGCAGCTTGTCCGAGGTGATTAAAGATGAAAAACTGTTTTTT
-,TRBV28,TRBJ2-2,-,CASSLLGRNTGELFF,TGTGCCAGCAGTTTGCTGGGGAGGAACACCGGGGAGCTGTTTTTT
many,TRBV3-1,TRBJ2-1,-,CASSQGTGPGNEQFF,TGTGCCAGCAGCCAAGGAACTGGGCCCGGGAATGAGCAGTTCTTC
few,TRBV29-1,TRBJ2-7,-,CSVERGAEQYF,TGCAGCGTTGAAAGAGGGGCAGAGCAGTACTTC
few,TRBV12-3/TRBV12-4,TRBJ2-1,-,CASRIFNEQFF,TGTGCCAGCAGGATCTTCAATGAGCAGTTCTTC
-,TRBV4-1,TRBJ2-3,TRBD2,CASSPGASGSTDTQYF,TGCGCCAGCAGCCCGGGCGCTAGCGGAAGCACAGATACGCAGTATTTT
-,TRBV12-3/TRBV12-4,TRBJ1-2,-,CASTPVAGDYGYTF,TGTGCCAGCACCCCCGTGGCAGGGGACTATGGCTACACCTTC
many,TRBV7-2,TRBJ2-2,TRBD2,CASSLAASGEPGELFF,TGTGCCAGCAGCTTAGCGGCTAGCGGGGAGCCCGGGGAGCTGTTTTTT